These 27 T cell receptor beta chains originate from one sample sequenced in a study of CD8 T cells in Susac syndrome (dated by TCRdb to the late 2010s). The library was produced with the immunoSEQ multiplex PCR assay. RNA was extracted with the RNeasy kit and roughly 0.45 to 1 ug was reverse transcribed using random hexamers. TCRdb reran the public reads through fastp at Q25 and MiXCR, keeping productive beta chains. Under each unique CDR3 protein, matching rows form one entry showing the most common genes and DNA. The sample contains roughly 50,000 distinct CDR3 sequences, under 95% of them found a single time. Roughly 0.52% of the sample is held by the ten biggest clonotypes. The sample was CD8+ T cells from PBMCs. Every receptor here comes from a human donor in good health.

The chain has TRBV7-9 and TRBJ2-2; unclear D gene. Trimming cost V 3 bases and J 1 base, with 6 bases left between them. CDR1 and CDR2 from the germline V gene are SEHNR and FQNEAQ (reference sequence). The CDR3 covers 14 residues. The CDR3 loop is CASSFTENTGELFF. DNA for the CDR3: TGTGCCAGCAGCTTTACCGAGAACACCGGGGAGCTGTTTTTT.

The chain couples TRBV29-1 to TRBJ2-7; TRBD1 matches at 9 bases. V gave up 0 bases and J gave up 5 bases; unmatched junction bases: 17. Germline V gives CDR1 SQVTM, CDR2 ANQGSEA. The length of the CDR3 is 18 residues. CDR3 sequence: CSVEEGRGPGTGSHEQYF. The DNA of the CDR3 is TGCAGCGTTGAAGAGGGGAGAGGGCCGGGGACAGGGTCCCACGAGCAGTACTTC.

The chain links TRBV12-3 or TRBV12-4 to TRBJ2-1; D not resolved. This CDR3 spans 11 amino acids. V gave up 4 bases and J gave up 10 bases, with 8 bases separating them. The CDR3 here is CASSYGTEQFF. The CDR3 bases are TGTGCCAGCAGTTACGGAACCGAGCAGTTCTTC.

The rearrangement links TRBV6-5 to TRBJ2-7; no clear D gene. With 4 bases removed from V and 0 bases from J, the gap between germline ends came to 13 bases. The CDR3 totals 15 residues. Germline values: CDR1 MNHEY, CDR2 SVGAGI. CDR3 residues: CASSSDEQSSYEQYF. CDR3 nucleotide sequence: TGTGCCAGCAGTTCCGACGAACAAAGCTCCTACGAGCAGTACTTC.

The chain couples TRBV18 to TRBJ2-7; possibly TRBD1 for D (6 bases). CDR1 is KGHSH, CDR2 LQKENI, per germline. The ends were cut back, 1 base at V and 4 bases at J, with 11 bases in the middle. The CDR3 covers 14 residues. CDR3 sequence (DNA): TGTGCCAGCTCACCACGGACAGATACTTACGAGCAGTACTTC. Protein: CASSPRTDTYEQYF.

In nucleotides, the CDR3 is TGCAGCGTATCTAGCGGGTTGGCGAGTAACGCCGGGGAGCTGTTTTTT. Protein: CSVSSGLASNAGELFF. V gene TRBV29-1 combines with J gene TRBJ2-2, with 8 bases lining up with TRBD2. J gave up 6 bases and V 6 bases, and 15 bases lay outside the gene matches. Germline V gene data show CDR1 as SQVTM and CDR2 as ANQGSEA. This CDR3 has 16 amino acids.

The chain combines TRBV3-1 with TRBJ2-7; TRBD1 agrees at 9 bases. The junction had 9 bases not matched to a gene; V was cut back by 7 bases and J by 5 bases. Germline CDR1 reads LGHDT; CDR2 reads YNNKEL (reference sequence). The CDR3 contains 14 residues. The CDR3: CASNQGQGSDEQYF. CDR3 sequence (DNA): TGTGCCAGCAACCAGGGACAGGGTTCCGACGAGCAGTACTTC.

In the case of this clonotype: A read error may produce the germline difference seen at one junction end. The chain carries TRBV11-2 and TRBJ1-2, with D unclear. In germline, CDR1 is SGHAT, CDR2 FQNNGV. The length of the CDR3 is 8 residues. The CDR3 region has the DNA TGTGCCAGCAGCTTAAGAAGCTTC. Its protein product is CASSLRSF. The full variable domain, its missing parts supplied by reference TRBV11-2 and TRBJ1-2, is EAGVAQSPRYKIIEKRQSVAFWCNPISGHATLYWYQQILGQGPKLLIQFQNNGVVDDSQLPKDRFSAERLKGVDSTLKIQPAKLEDSAVYLCASSLRSFGSGTRLTVV.

The chain has TRBV5-1 and TRBJ1-1; D uncertain. Trimming stripped 1 base from V and 7 bases from J, with 8 bases between. In germline, CDR1 is SGHRS, CDR2 YFSETQ. The CDR3 spans 12 residues. This CDR3 is CASSLSPGEAFF. The CDR3 DNA is TGCGCCAGCAGCTTGTCGCCCGGTGAAGCTTTCTTT.

This chain connects TRBV6-5 to TRBJ2-7, with TRBD2 matching over 9 bases. The CDR3 is 19 residues long. The V and J ends lost 2 bases and 3 bases, in that order; junction bases with no gene match: 17. Germline V gives CDR1 MNHEY, CDR2 SVGAGI. This chain's CDR3 is CASSYLPGLAGLPGYEQYF. DNA for the CDR3: TGTGCCAGCAGTTACCTCCCGGGACTAGCAGGCCTACCGGGCTACGAGCAGTACTTC.

The rearrangement joins TRBV15 to TRBJ2-1; 8 bases map to TRBD1. The CDR3 loop spans 15 amino acids. From germline, CDR1 is LNHNV and CDR2 YYDKDF (reference sequence). After removal of 4 bases from V and 6 bases from J, the junction contained 8 bases not matched to a gene. CDR3 nucleotide sequence: TGTGCCACCAGCAATCGACAGGGGACTCGCAATGAGCAGTTCTTC. This encodes CATSNRQGTRNEQFF.

This chain links TRBV23-1 with TRBJ2-5; possibly TRBD1 or TRBD2 for D (5 bases each). TRBV23-1 is designated an ORF whose function remains uncertain. The CDR3 length is 16 residues. Between the trimmed V and J ends, which lost 4 bases and 1 base, there was a span of 16 bases. DNA for the CDR3: TGCGCCAGCAGTCCCCCCCTGTGGGGGTTCCAAGAGACCCAGTACTTC. Protein: CASSPPLWGFQETQYF.

The chain joins TRBV5-1 to TRBJ1-5; tentatively, D is TRBD1 (5 bases). The germline V gene has CDR1 SGHRS and CDR2 YFSETQ. Trimming left V 3 bases short and J 7 bases short, with 11 bases between. This CDR3 spans 13 amino acids. CDR3 nucleotide sequence: TGCGCCAGCAGCTCGACCCAGGGCCAGCCCCAGCATTTT. Protein sequence: CASSSTQGQPQHF.

The V gene is TRBV28, the J gene TRBJ2-7; D not certain. This CDR3 region has 15 residues. V lost 3 bases, J lost 4 bases, and 16 bases lay in between. Germline CDR1 and CDR2: MDHEN and SYDVKM. CDR3 bases: TGTGCCAGCAGTTTTACTTCAGGTGCCGGGTACGAGCAGTACTTC. Amino acids: CASSFTSGAGYEQYF.

V usage is TRBV27 and J usage is TRBJ2-7; 14 bases line up with TRBD2. The CDR3 spans 16 residues. Germline-derived CDR1 and CDR2 are MNHEY and SMNVEV (reference sequence). The ends lost 6 bases at V and 3 bases at J; junction bases unmatched: 7. This CDR3 is CASSLGLAGGVYEQYF. Written as DNA, the CDR3 is TGTGCCAGCAGCCTAGGACTAGCGGGAGGCGTCTACGAGCAGTACTTC.

The gene calls are TRBV5-8 and TRBJ2-7; D possibly corresponds to TRBD1 (5 bases). Germline V lookup: CDR1 SGHTS, CDR2 YDEGEE. V dropped 1 base and J dropped 0 bases, with 5 bases sitting between them. The CDR3 loop spans 13 amino acids. CDR3: CASSLQGSYEQYF. The CDR3 DNA reads as TGTGCCAGCAGCTTGCAGGGCTCCTACGAGCAGTACTTC.

The J gene is TRBJ2-7, the V gene TRBV7-9; 9 nucleotides align to TRBD1. J gave up 4 bases and V 4 bases, and 11 bases lay outside the gene matches. Germline values: CDR1 SEHNR, CDR2 FQNEAQ (reference sequence). There are 16 residues in the CDR3. In nucleotides, the CDR3 is TGTGCCAGCAGCTCCCCAAGCCGGGACAGGGTGTACGAGCAGTACTTC. Its protein is CASSSPSRDRVYEQYF.

The chain combines TRBV5-4 with TRBJ1-1, with a tentative D call TRBD1 (5 bases). Germline V gives CDR1 SGHNT, CDR2 YYREEE (reference sequence). The germline V and J ends were trimmed by 3 bases and 4 bases, with 10 bases remaining between them. This CDR3 is 13 amino acids long. CDR3 nucleotide sequence: TGTGCCAGCAGCTCCTGGAGGGGCACTGAAGCTTTCTTT. Its translation is CASSSWRGTEAFF. The full variable domain, in which reference TRBV5-4 and TRBJ1-1 provide the parts outside the CDR3, is ETGVTQSPTHLIKTRGQQVTLRCSSQSGHNTVSWYQQALGQGPQFIFQYYREEENGRGNFPPRFSGLQFPNYSSELNVNALELDDSALYLCASSSWRGTEAFFGQGTRLTVV.

The chain couples TRBV4-1 to TRBJ1-1; the match to TRBD1 covers 7 bases. CDR3 length equals 18 residues. With 3 bases clipped from V and 0 bases from J, the junction kept 13 bases outside the gene matches. Germline V gives CDR1 MGHRA, CDR2 YSYEKL. The CDR3, as DNA: TGCGCCAGCAGCCAGCTGACAGGGAGTATGGGAATGAACACTGAAGCTTTCTTT. As protein: CASSQLTGSMGMNTEAFF.

The CDR3 sequence is CASTDGYNEQFF. CDR3 bases: TGTGCCAGCACCGATGGGTACAATGAGCAGTTCTTC. The chain combines TRBV11-3 with TRBJ2-1; D ambiguous. Germline V CDR1 and CDR2: SGHNT, YENEEA. V was clipped by 7 bases and J by 4 bases, with 8 bases between them. The CDR3 loop spans 12 amino acids.

V and J are TRBV19 and TRBJ1-1; maybe TRBD1 (6 bases). The V end lost 1 base, the J end lost 0 bases, and 12 bases lay between the germline ends. Germline CDR1 reads LNHDA; CDR2 reads SQIVND (reference sequence). The CDR3 extends over 16 amino acids. CDR3 sequence reads: CASSIGRGIMNTEAFF. In DNA form, the CDR3 reads TGTGCCAGTAGTATAGGAAGGGGGATAATGAACACTGAAGCTTTCTTT.

The chain is built from TRBV7-8 and TRBJ1-5; a weak D match, TRBD1 (5 bases). This CDR3 is built from 14 residues. Germline V gives CDR1 SGHVS, CDR2 FQNEAQ. V was cut by 5 bases and J by 4 bases, with 12 bases left in between. This CDR3 is CASSPPGCNQPQHF. Here the CDR3 DNA reads TGTGCCAGCAGCCCCCCAGGGTGTAATCAGCCCCAGCATTTT. The complete variable domain, with remaining parts taken from reference TRBV7-8 and TRBJ1-5, reads GAGVSQSPRYKVAKRGQDVALRCDPISGHVSLFWYQQALGQGPEFLTYFQNEAQLDKSGLPSDRFFAERPEGSVSTLKIQRTQQEDSAVYLCASSPPGCNQPQHFGDGTRLSIL.

V usage is TRBV7-9 and J usage is TRBJ2-2; D is uncertain. There are 17 residues in the CDR3. Germline V gene lookup returns CDR1 SEHNR and CDR2 FQNEAQ (reference sequence). Trimming shortened V by 3 bases and J by 7 bases, and 21 bases separated the two germline ends. The CDR3 is CASSFEPQAVIVGELFF. The DNA for the CDR3 is TGTGCCAGCAGCTTCGAGCCCCAGGCGGTCATCGTCGGGGAGCTGTTTTTT.

CDR3 region: CAWSDRNSPLHF. DNA of the CDR3: TGTGCCTGGAGCGACCGCAATTCACCCCTCCACTTT. The chain uses TRBV30 and TRBJ1-6; D uncertain. Trimming shortened V by 3 bases and J by 7 bases, and 7 bases separated the two germline ends. This CDR3 spans 12 amino acids. Germline V gene data show CDR1 as GTSNPN and CDR2 as SVGIG (reference sequence). The variable domain in full, completed from reference TRBV30 and TRBJ1-6, reads SQTIHQWPATLVQPVGSPLSLECTVEGTSNPNLYWYRQAAGRGLQLLFYSVGIGQISSEVPQNLSASRPQDRQFILSSKKLLLSDSGFYLCAWSDRNSPLHFGNGTRLTVT.

V is TRBV29-1 and J is TRBJ2-7; D is tentatively TRBD1 or TRBD2 (5 bases each). The germline V gene encodes CDR1 SQVTM and CDR2 ANQGSEA. The length of the CDR3 is 15 residues. With 1 base removed from V and 2 bases from J, the gap between germline ends came to 15 bases. The CDR3 sequence is CSVEVRVGTAYEQYF. DNA of the CDR3: TGCAGCGTTGAAGTACGTGTGGGGACCGCCTACGAGCAGTACTTC.

The rearrangement uses TRBV19 and TRBJ2-1, with D possibly matching TRBD2 (5 bases). Germline values: CDR1 LNHDA, CDR2 SQIVND (reference sequence). The CDR3 sequence is 12 residues long. Trimming stripped 10 bases from V and 3 bases from J, with 10 bases between. The CDR3 DNA reads TGTGCCACCCTCGACTACTACAATGAGCAGTTCTTC. Amino acid sequence: CATLDYYNEQFF.

The V and J genes are TRBV12-3 or TRBV12-4 and TRBJ2-7; a possible D gene is TRBD1 (6 bases). This CDR3 has 13 amino acids. Deletions cut 6 bases from V and 4 bases from J, with 13 bases between. In nucleotides, the CDR3 is TGTGCCAGCAGAGAACAGGGATCGTACGAGCAGTACTTC. This gives the protein CASREQGSYEQYF.